The rows below give T cell receptor beta chains drawn from one sample of a study of T cells of healthy individuals. TCRdb passed the 5' RACE reads through MiXCR, listing each CDR3 protein once. The sample records 90,000 to 100,000 distinct CDR3 sequences, around 17% being singletons. These receptors originate from a human donor in good health. Both conserved end residues are part of each CDR3. The D gene is left open where the match is weak. Size is omitted from some rows. Given values are once, few, many or a class for expanded clones.

few	TRBV19	TRBJ1-5	NA	CASSIDGFPNQPQHF	TGTGCCAGTAGTATAGACGGGTTCCCCAATCAGCCCCAGCATTTT
few	TRBV29-1	TRBJ2-1	NA	CSVERGRGNEQFF	TGCAGCGTTGAGCGGGGGCGGGGGAATGAGCAGTTCTTC
few	TRBV20-1	TRBJ2-2	TRBD2	CSATRAGGGTGELFF	TGCAGTGCCACTCGGGCGGGAGGGGGCACCGGGGAGCTGTTTTTT
few	TRBV14	TRBJ1-4	NA	CASSPRTDEKLFF	TGTGCCAGCAGCCCGAGGACGGATGAAAAACTGTTTTTT
few	TRBV20-1	TRBJ1-4	TRBD1	CSADRAEKLFF	TGCAGTGCTGACAGGGCTGAAAAACTGTTTTTT
NA	TRBV7-9	TRBJ2-3	NA	CASSLSGQSTDTQYF	TGTGCCAGCAGCTTATCAGGGCAGAGCACAGATACGCAGTATTTT
many	TRBV20-1	TRBJ2-7	TRBD2	CSATLAGVEQYF	TGCAGTGCTACGCTAGCGGGAGTCGAGCAGTACTTC
few	TRBV9	TRBJ2-2	NA	CATGAYTGELFF	TGTGCCACGGGGGCCTATACCGGGGAGCTGTTTTTT
few	TRBV5-1	TRBJ2-5	TRBD2	CASSSGTSSETQYF	TGCGCCAGCAGCTCAGGGACTAGCTCGGAGACCCAGTACTTC
many	TRBV5-6	TRBJ2-1	TRBD2	CASSLPRSTSGRPQFF	TGTGCCAGCAGCTTGCCACGTTCGACTAGCGGGAGGCCCCAGTTCTTC
many	TRBV4-3	TRBJ2-2	NA	CASSQKQEPGELFF	TGCGCCAGCAGCCAAAAACAGGAGCCCGGGGAGCTGTTTTTT
many	TRBV20-1	TRBJ1-1	NA	CSARSGRADTEAFF	TGCAGTGCTAGGTCCGGCAGGGCAGACACTGAAGCTTTCTTT
NA	TRBV5-5	TRBJ1-2	TRBD1	CASSLTRTGANYGYTF	TGTGCCAGCAGCTTGACTCGGACAGGGGCTAACTATGGCTACACCTTC
many	TRBV28	TRBJ2-1	NA	CASSYLSPGRNEQFF	TGTGCCAGCAGTTACCTTTCGCCGGGGAGAAATGAGCAGTTCTTC
NA	TRBV9	TRBJ2-7	NA	CASSVAAGRSYEQYF	TGTGCCAGCAGCGTAGCTGCGGGGCGCTCCTACGAGCAGTACTTC
NA	TRBV11-1	TRBJ2-2	TRBD1	CASSYRTGAQTGELFF	TGTGCCAGCAGCTACCGGACAGGGGCGCAAACCGGGGAGCTGTTTTTT
NA	TRBV6-2/TRBV6-3	TRBJ2-1	NA	CASSYGGGQRIF	TGTGCCAGCAGTTACGGAGGGGGACAGCGGATCTTC
few	TRBV25-1	TRBJ1-2	NA	CASSEAPGIYGYTF	TGTGCCAGCAGTGAAGCCCCAGGTATATATGGCTACACCTTC
few	TRBV10-3	TRBJ2-1	NA	CAISELRINEQFF	TGTGCCATCAGTGAGTTAAGGATTAATGAGCAGTTCTTC
few	TRBV18	TRBJ1-3	NA	CASSPAIGRGVLSFSGNTIYF	TGTGCCAGCTCACCTGCAATAGGACGAGGGGTGCTCTCATTTTCTGGAAACACCATATATTTT
NA	TRBV18	TRBJ2-1	NA	CASSPQRNEQFF	TGTGCCAGCTCACCACAGCGTAATGAGCAGTTCTTC
few	TRBV4-3	TRBJ2-5	NA	CASSQGSGGTETQYF	TGCGCCAGCAGCCAAGGATCGGGCGGCACAGAGACCCAGTACTTC
few	TRBV4-3	TRBJ2-2	NA	CASSQVGPNTGELFF	TGCGCCAGCAGCCAAGTCGGCCCGAACACCGGGGAGCTGTTTTTT
few	TRBV11-3	TRBJ2-1	TRBD2	CASSLTPLAGLVYNEQFF	TGTGCCAGCAGCTTAACCCCGCTAGCGGGCCTCGTCTACAATGAGCAGTTCTTC
many	TRBV6-5	TRBJ2-3	NA	CASTIRGTQYF	TGTGCCAGCACCATTAGGGGGACGCAGTATTTT
few	TRBV4-3	TRBJ1-1	NA	CASAAKMNTEAFF	TGCGCCAGCGCGGCCAAGATGAACACTGAAGCTTTCTTT
few	TRBV20-1	TRBJ1-1	TRBD1	CSAPPGQGVPGTEAFF	TGCAGTGCTCCACCGGGACAGGGGGTCCCGGGGACTGAAGCTTTCTTT
few	TRBV5-1	TRBJ2-7	NA	CASSSDRYYEQYF	TGCGCCAGCAGCTCGGACAGATACTACGAGCAGTACTTC
NA	TRBV28	TRBJ1-3	NA	CASTLSHGRSGNTIYF	TGTGCCAGCACCCTAAGCCACGGCCGCTCTGGAAACACCATATATTTT
NA	TRBV4-1	TRBJ2-7	TRBD2	CASSQGTAGFPYEQYF	TGCGCCAGCAGCCAAGGTACAGCGGGGTTTCCCTACGAGCAGTACTTC
few	TRBV24-1	TRBJ2-3	TRBD1	CATSDRGQGTDTQYF	TGTGCCACCAGTGATCGGGGACAGGGTACAGATACGCAGTATTTT
few	TRBV5-4	TRBJ2-3	NA	CASPGGRNEAYTDTQYF	TGTGCCAGTCCTGGGGGAAGGAACGAGGCCTACACAGATACGCAGTATTTT
NA	TRBV11-2	TRBJ2-1	NA	CASSLARVGGAVNEQFF	TGTGCCAGCAGCTTAGCCCGGGTAGGGGGGGCGGTGAATGAGCAGTTCTTC
NA	TRBV20-1	TRBJ2-7	NA	CSAGGAGYSYEQYF	TGCAGTGCGGGGGGGGCAGGCTACTCCTACGAGCAGTACTTC
few	TRBV24-1	TRBJ2-1	NA	CATSDLNEVGEQFF	TGTGCCACCAGTGATTTGAATGAGGTCGGTGAGCAGTTCTTC
NA	TRBV12-3/TRBV12-4	TRBJ2-2	NA	CASSLAQTGELFF	TGTGCCAGCAGTTTAGCTCAAACCGGGGAGCTGTTTTTT
NA	TRBV12-5	TRBJ2-2	NA	CASGSDWTGELFF	TGTGCTAGTGGCTCGGACTGGACCGGGGAGCTGTTTTTT
many	TRBV4-3	TRBJ2-3	TRBD2	CASSQDLLLATSTDTQYF	TGCGCCAGCAGCCAAGATCTGTTACTAGCGACTAGCACAGATACGCAGTATTTT
many	TRBV5-1	TRBJ2-7	NA	CASRAGQNYEQYF	TGCGCCAGCCGGGCCGGGCAGAACTACGAGCAGTACTTC
NA	TRBV6-4	TRBJ1-1	NA	CASTADSSPNTEAFF	TGTGCCAGCACGGCAGATAGTTCTCCTAACACTGAAGCTTTCTTT
NA	TRBV28	TRBJ1-2	TRBD1	CASRTGQYGYTF	TGTGCCAGCAGAACGGGACAGTATGGCTACACCTTC
many	TRBV7-2	TRBJ2-1	NA	CASSLWSGNEQFF	TGTGCCAGCAGCTTATGGAGTGGAAATGAGCAGTTCTTC
many	TRBV12-3/TRBV12-4	TRBJ2-7	NA	CASSPRTLTYEQYF	TGTGCCAGCAGTCCTCGGACACTTACCTACGAGCAGTACTTC
few	TRBV3-1	TRBJ1-1	NA	CASSLQGERNEAFF	TGTGCCAGCAGTCTACAGGGAGAAAGAAATGAAGCTTTCTTT
many	TRBV7-8	TRBJ2-1	NA	CASSFHINEQFF	TGTGCCAGCAGCTTCCATATTAATGAGCAGTTCTTC
NA	TRBV3-1	TRBJ2-2	TRBD1	CASSQDRRTGWELFF	TGTGCCAGCAGCCAAGACCGGCGGACAGGCTGGGAGCTGTTTTTT
many	TRBV20-1	TRBJ2-5	NA	CSHGGRETQYF	TGCAGTCATGGTGGTCGGGAGACCCAGTACTTC
NA	TRBV20-1	TRBJ2-2	TRBD1	CSARDITGGTGGELFF	TGCAGTGCTAGAGATATAACAGGGGGCACGGGCGGGGAGCTGTTTTTT
NA	TRBV2	TRBJ2-6	NA	CASSDGGSGANVLTF	TGTGCCAGCAGTGACGGTGGATCTGGGGCCAACGTCCTGACTTTC
few	TRBV9	TRBJ1-4	NA	CASSQRPATNEKLFF	TGTGCCAGCAGCCAAAGGCCGGCAACTAATGAAAAACTGTTTTTT
NA	TRBV4-3	TRBJ2-1	NA	CASSQAPSRTEGNNEQFF	TGCGCCAGCAGCCAAGCCCCAAGCCGGACCGAAGGGAACAATGAGCAGTTCTTC
NA	TRBV20-1	TRBJ1-5	NA	CSAPTGGNQPQHF	TGCAGTGCCCCGACAGGCGGCAATCAGCCCCAGCATTTT
NA	TRBV6-1	TRBJ1-6	NA	CASNEQENYNSPLHF	TGTGCCAGCAACGAACAGGAGAATTATAATTCACCCCTCCACTTT
NA	TRBV19	TRBJ1-5	NA	CASSTQDLGGNQPQHF	TGTGCCAGTAGTACCCAGGATCTGGGAGGCAATCAGCCCCAGCATTTT
many	TRBV28	TRBJ2-1	NA	CASAIGRDPYNEQFF	TGTGCCAGCGCCATCGGTCGGGACCCCTACAATGAGCAGTTCTTC
NA	TRBV21-1	TRBJ1-5	NA	CASSPRTGYNQPQHF	TGTGCCAGCAGCCCCAGGACAGGCTACAATCAGCCCCAGCATTTT